These 21 T cell receptor beta chains originate from one sample sequenced in a study of OX40 agonist ivuxolimab in advanced cancers. Method: immunoSEQ multiplex PCR; TCRdb's copy keeps in-frame clones and lacks some. This sample has about 11,000 clones, with 75% to 85% found just once. The sequences come from CD4+ or CD8+ T cells sorted from blood, collected in a trial of the OX40 agonist ivuxolimab. Receptors were obtained from an adult with an advanced solid tumor such as melanoma, head and neck, liver or kidney cancer.

The genes are TRBV5-1 and TRBJ1-1, with D unclear. CDR3 size: 14 residues. Trimming cost V 4 bases and J 1 base, with 11 bases left between them. Looked up from germline, CDR1 is SGHRS and CDR2 is YFSETQ. The chain's CDR3 is CASSPPGPNTEAFF. The DNA of the CDR3 is TGCGCCAGCAGCCCCCCAGGACCGAACACTGAAGCTTTCTTT.

In this sample, this clone turned up once. The V gene is TRBV27, the J gene TRBJ1-5; D is unresolved. Trimming shortened V by 3 bases and J by 1 base, and 7 bases separated the two germline ends. The CDR3 loop spans 14 amino acids. Per the germline V gene, CDR1 is MNHEY and CDR2 is SMNVEV (reference sequence). As DNA, the CDR3 is TGTGCCAGCAGTTTCTTTGGGAGCAATCAGCCCCAGCATTTT. Amino acid sequence: CASSFFGSNQPQHF.

This clone has a handful of counts. The V call is TRBV4-1, the J call TRBJ2-5; either TRBD1 or TRBD2 may supply D (5 bases each). The CDR3 covers 14 residues. Trimming removed 3 bases from V and 1 base from J, with 9 bases in between. Germline CDR1 and CDR2: MGHRA and YSYEKL. The CDR3 DNA follows: TGCGCCAGCAGCCACGGGGCCCTCCAAGAGACCCAGTACTTC. Its translation is CASSHGALQETQYF.

The chain employs TRBV6-1 and TRBJ2-7, with D tentatively TRBD1 (5 bases). Germline-derived CDR1 and CDR2 are MNHNS and SASEGT. The CDR3 is 15 amino acids. V was pared by 5 bases and J by 3 bases, with 17 bases between. CDR3 sequence: CASSFLAGNIYEQYF. In DNA, the CDR3 is TGTGCCAGCAGTTTCCTCGCAGGGAATATCTACGAGCAGTACTTC.

This clone came up a few times. Other DNA sequences of this sample code for an identical CDR3. The chain combines TRBV5-1 with TRBJ1-5; D is unresolved. The germline CDR1 and CDR2 sequences are SGHRS and YFSETQ. Trimming pared 0 bases from V and 4 bases from J, leaving 5 bases between. The CDR3 sequence is 13 residues long. The CDR3 DNA reads TGCGCCAGCAGCTTGGATGAAAATCAGCCCCAGCATTTT. Translating gives CASSLDENQPQHF.

The rearrangement uses TRBV5-7 and TRBJ1-1; 12 bases are a match to TRBD1. TRBV5-7 is an open reading frame whose function is uncertain. The J segment lost 7 bases and the V segment lost 4 bases, leaving 14 bases of the junction unmatched. The CDR3 loop spans 17 amino acids. The CDR3: CASSPWAGQGAGDEAFF. Here the CDR3 DNA reads TGTGCCAGCAGCCCGTGGGCGGGACAGGGGGCAGGGGATGAAGCTTTCTTT.

V is TRBV6-5 and J is TRBJ2-5; 8 bases align to TRBD1. TRBJ2-7 explains the end of the DNA better; the J call may be wrong. The CDR3 covers 14 residues. Germline V gene data show CDR1 as MNHEY and CDR2 as SVGAGI. CDR3 sequence (DNA): TGTGCCAGCCGCGGACAGGGAAAGGGGTACGAGCAGTACTTC. Its translation: CASRGQGKGYEQYF.

The chain has TRBV11-2 and TRBJ2-2; no clear D. The V gene's germline CDR1 is SGHAT and CDR2 FQNNGV. V lost 0 bases to trimming and J lost 8 bases, with 7 bases between them. The CDR3 sequence is 13 residues long. CDR3 sequence (DNA): TGTGCCAGCAGCTTAGATTGGGGTGGGGAGCTGTTTTTT. Protein product: CASSLDWGGELFF.

The chain links TRBV12-2 to TRBJ1-5. TRBV12-2 is a pseudogene. The CDR3 totals 15 residues. For the CDR3, the DNA is TGTGCAAGTCCCACGGGGGCGGGGGAGAATCAGCCCCAGCATTTT. Protein product: CASPTGAGENQPQHF.

CDR3 in amino acids: CASSSFTGTLGSGANVLTF. In DNA form, the CDR3 reads TGTGCCAGCAGTTCATTTACCGGGACGCTAGGCTCTGGGGCCAACGTCCTGACTTTC. The gene calls are TRBV5-8 and TRBJ2-6; either TRBD1 or TRBD2 may fit D (5 bases each). Per germline, CDR1 SGHTS and CDR2 YDEGEE. This CDR3 is 19 amino acids long. Trimming stripped 5 bases from V and 0 bases from J, with 21 bases between.

The J gene is TRBJ2-7, the V gene TRBV5-5; D not certain. The CDR3 has 14 amino acids. V was cut by 1 base and J by 0 bases, with 8 bases left in between. Germline values: CDR1 SGHKS, CDR2 YYEKEE (reference sequence). Here the CDR3 DNA reads TGTGCCAGCAGCTTGTGGCAGAACTCCTACGAGCAGTACTTC. Translating gives CASSLWQNSYEQYF.

V usage is TRBV25-1 and J usage is TRBJ2-7; 7 nucleotides agree with TRBD2. CDR3 length: 14 amino acids. The germline V gene encodes CDR1 MGHDK and CDR2 SYGVNS. Trimming cost V 4 bases and J 4 bases; bases outside gene matches: 7. CDR3 protein: CASSGPGAGYEQYF. DNA of the CDR3: TGTGCCAGCAGTGGTCCGGGAGCGGGATACGAGCAGTACTTC.

This clone has only a few counts. The chain has TRBV2 and TRBJ1-1; perhaps TRBD1 as D (5 bases). Germline values: CDR1 SNHLY, CDR2 FYNNEI. The V and J ends lost 2 bases and 4 bases respectively, with 5 bases between them. CDR3 length equals 12 residues. CDR3 sequence: CASSEQGTEAFF. The CDR3 DNA sequence: TGTGCCAGCAGTGAACAGGGCACTGAAGCTTTCTTT. The whole variable domain, filled in from reference TRBV2 and TRBJ1-1, reads EPEVTQTPSHQVTQMGQEVILRCVPISNHLYFYWYRQILGQKVEFLVSFYNNEISEKSEIFDDQFSVERPDGSNFTLKIRSTKLEDSAMYFCASSEQGTEAFFGQGTRLTVV.

This chain links TRBV7-8 with TRBJ1-1; 9 bases line up with TRBD1. Germline CDR1 SGHVS, CDR2 FQNEAQ. V dropped 3 bases and J dropped 3; count of bases not matched to a gene: 8. This CDR3 comprises 16 residues. CDR3 DNA: TGTGCCAGCAGCTTCCGGGACAGGGAACCCTACACTGAAGCTTTCTTT. This encodes CASSFRDREPYTEAFF. Using reference TRBV7-8 and TRBJ1-1 for the parts outside the CDR3, the full variable domain is GAGVSQSPRYKVAKRGQDVALRCDPISGHVSLFWYQQALGQGPEFLTYFQNEAQLDKSGLPSDRFFAERPEGSVSTLKIQRTQQEDSAVYLCASSFRDREPYTEAFFGQGTRLTVV.

This clone is labeled as medium-sized. V gene TRBV4-1 combines with J gene TRBJ2-3; 7 bases are shared with TRBD2. V was pared by 1 base and J by 2 bases, with 6 bases of the junction left unmatched. The V gene's germline CDR1 is MGHRA and CDR2 YSYEKL. The CDR3 runs to 16 residues. Here the CDR3 reads CASSQVLRGNTDTQYF. CDR3 DNA: TGCGCCAGCAGCCAAGTCTTGCGGGGGAACACAGATACGCAGTATTTT.

This clone was counted a single time. This rearrangement joins TRBV11-1 to TRBJ2-7; 10 bases align to TRBD1. The germline V gene encodes CDR1 SGHAT and CDR2 FQDESV (reference sequence). With 1 base clipped from V and 3 bases from J, the junction kept 9 bases outside the gene matches. The CDR3 is made up of 17 amino acids. Here the CDR3 DNA reads TGTGCCAGCAGCTTAGACGTTTCTGGGACAGGGGTCTACGAGCAGTACTTC. It is translated as CASSLDVSGTGVYEQYF.

Relative to its sample, this clone is large. The rearrangement uses TRBV27 and TRBJ2-7; TRBD2 matches at 7 bases. Germline-derived CDR1 and CDR2 are MNHEY and SMNVEV (reference sequence). The CDR3 consists of 13 residues. The trim removed 5 bases at V and 4 bases at J, leaving 5 bases unmatched. Here the CDR3 DNA reads TGTGCCAGCAGTCCCTATAGCGGGTACGAGCAGTACTTC. It specifies CASSPYSGYEQYF.

This chain links TRBV29-1 with TRBJ2-3; TRBD1 or TRBD2 may be the D gene (5 bases each). CDR3 size: 14 residues. Per the germline V gene, CDR1 is SQVTM and CDR2 is ANQGSEA. Trimming shortened V by 7 bases and J by 2 bases, and 16 bases separated the two germline ends. In DNA form, the CDR3 reads TGCAGCGCCCGGGACGGCCAGATCACAGATACGCAGTATTTT. This translates into CSARDGQITDTQYF.

The J gene is TRBJ1-5, the V gene TRBV2, with a possible D match to TRBD1 (5 bases). CDR3 length: 13 amino acids. Germline V gene lookup returns CDR1 SNHLY and CDR2 FYNNEI. V was cut by 7 bases and J by 1 base, with 8 bases left in between. As DNA, the CDR3 is TGTGCCAGCAATCAGGGAAGCAATCAGCCCCAGCATTTT. This sequence encodes CASNQGSNQPQHF.

The CDR3 DNA reads TGTGCCAGCAGCGCGACAAGAACCTCCTACGAGCAGTACTTC. As protein: CASSATRTSYEQYF. The V gene is TRBV9, the J gene TRBJ2-7; D remains unclear. V shed 3 bases and J shed 0 bases, with 10 bases lying between them. CDR1 and CDR2 (germline): SGDLS, YYNGEE. The CDR3 has 14 amino acids.

This clone appeared a few times. This sequence joins TRBV27 and TRBJ2-2; 9 bases match TRBD2. Looked up from germline, CDR1 is MNHEY and CDR2 is SMNVEV (reference sequence). CDR3 length: 15 residues. Losses at the gene ends were 8 bases for V and 5 bases for J; bases not matched to a gene: 9. Here the CDR3 reads CASAPFSGGTGELFF. As DNA, the CDR3 is TGTGCCAGCGCCCCGTTTAGCGGGGGAACCGGGGAGCTGTTTTTT.